This T cell receptor (beta chain) was obtained from a study of blood T cell repertoires in COVID-19. Study overall: PBMCs, B-cell-depleted T cells, or T cells provided the cDNA or gDNA that made up the material.

Study processing details: Estimation of nucleated cell counts relied on the amplification of reference gene primers. Repertoires were generated with immunoSEQ multiplex PCR, while TCRdb's copy carries only in-frame clones and drops some. The DNA gave D and trimming, while V, J and clone size come from that table. The sample has roughly 400,000 clones, roughly 90% seen once. The CDR3 is 19 amino acids. Germline V CDR1 and CDR2: MDHEN, SYDVKM. V lost 5 bases and J lost 0, with 23 bases in between. The TCR comes from a woman in her twenties or thirties who had recovered from COVID-19. The sequenced material came from PBMCs or T cells enriched from blood (not recorded which). This chain links TRBV28 with TRBJ1-5, with D possibly being TRBD1 (5 bases). The CDR3 DNA sequence: TGTGCCAGCAGTCTTAGGCAGGGAGGCCCTCGCTATAGCAATCAGCCCCAGCATTTT. It is translated as CASSLRQGGPRYSNQPQHF.